The entry that follows covers one T cell receptor (beta chain) sequence. This entry comes from a study of T cell responses to AZD1222 COVID-19 vaccine. Second-dose recipients at about 4 or about 12 weeks were treated as one pooled group. Only in-frame clones appear in the TCRdb table, and some are missing; sequencing was by immunoSEQ multiplex PCR. The table includes around 120,000 clones, 90% to 95% detected once. V lost 0 bases to trimming and J lost 2 bases, with 11 bases between them. This CDR3 comprises 15 residues. In germline, CDR1 is SGHDN, CDR2 FVKESK. This TCR was recovered from an adult who received the AZD1222 COVID-19 vaccine. The starting material was peripheral blood, obtained 28 days after the second AZD1222 dose. The chain recombines TRBV14 with TRBJ2-7; D is undetermined. CDR3 sequence reads: CASSQDHGPTYEQYF. The CDR3, as DNA: TGTGCCAGCAGCCAAGATCACGGGCCCACCTACGAGCAGTACTTC.